This T cell receptor beta chain emerged from a study of cytomegalovirus exposure and HLA in healthy donors. Assay: immunoSEQ multiplex PCR; the TCRdb copy retains only in-frame clones and omits some. In the table there are 250,000 to 400,000 clones, approximately 88% of which are singletons. Trimming cost V 6 bases and J 5 bases, with 16 bases left between them. The CDR3 runs to 14 residues. Germline assignment: CDR1 MNHEY and CDR2 SVGAGI. Remarks on this clone: What it binds is not known.

The study, taken as a whole, reports: The study recorded 150 to 200 TCR beta chains that were cytomegalovirus-associated. High sensitivity and specificity were reportedly achieved when the classifier diagnosed cytomegalovirus status.

The sequence came from a man aged 30 to 45 in good health and CMV-seronegative. The rearrangement links TRBV6-5 to TRBJ1-1, with D perhaps TRBD1 (5 bases). Sequencing used PBMCs. The CDR3 nucleotides are TGTGCCAGCAGGCGACAGCGGGGATGGACTGAAGCTTTCTTT. Translated: CASRRQRGWTEAFF.